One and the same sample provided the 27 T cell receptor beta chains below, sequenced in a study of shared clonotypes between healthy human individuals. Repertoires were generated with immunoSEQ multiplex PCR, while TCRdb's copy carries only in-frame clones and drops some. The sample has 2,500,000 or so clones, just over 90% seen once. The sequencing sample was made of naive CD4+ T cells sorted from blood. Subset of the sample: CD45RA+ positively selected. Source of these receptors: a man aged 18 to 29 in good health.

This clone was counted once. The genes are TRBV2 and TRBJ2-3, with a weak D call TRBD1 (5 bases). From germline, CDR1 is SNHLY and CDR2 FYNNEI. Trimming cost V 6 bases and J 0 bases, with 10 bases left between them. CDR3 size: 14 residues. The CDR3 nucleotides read TGTGCCAGCAGCACCAGGGCCAGCACAGATACGCAGTATTTT. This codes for CASSTRASTDTQYF.

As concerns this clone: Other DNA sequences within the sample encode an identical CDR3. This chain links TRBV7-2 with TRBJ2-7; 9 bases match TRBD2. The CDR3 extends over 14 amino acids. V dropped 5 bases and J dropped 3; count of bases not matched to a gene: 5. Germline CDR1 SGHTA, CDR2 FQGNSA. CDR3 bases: TGTGCCAGCAGCCGGACTAGCGCTAGCTACGAGCAGTACTTC. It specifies CASSRTSASYEQYF.

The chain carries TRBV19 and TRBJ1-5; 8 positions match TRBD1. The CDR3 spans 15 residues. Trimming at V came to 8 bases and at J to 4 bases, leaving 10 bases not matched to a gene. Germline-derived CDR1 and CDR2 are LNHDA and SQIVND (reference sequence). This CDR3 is CASAAGGLGNQPQHF. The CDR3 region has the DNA TGTGCCAGTGCGGCAGGGGGCTTAGGAAATCAGCCCCAGCATTTT.

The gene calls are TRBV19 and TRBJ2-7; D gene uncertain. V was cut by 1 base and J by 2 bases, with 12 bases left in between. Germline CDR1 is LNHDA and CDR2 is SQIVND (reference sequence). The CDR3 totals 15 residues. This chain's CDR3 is CASSIVIGPTYEQYF. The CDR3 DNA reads TGTGCCAGTAGTATAGTTATCGGGCCGACCTACGAGCAGTACTTC.

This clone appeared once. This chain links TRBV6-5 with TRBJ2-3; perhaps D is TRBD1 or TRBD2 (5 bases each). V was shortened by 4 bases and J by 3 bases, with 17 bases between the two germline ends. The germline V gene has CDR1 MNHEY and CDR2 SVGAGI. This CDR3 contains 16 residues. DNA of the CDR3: TGTGCCAGCAGTTCCGCCGGGACGTTGGATACAGATACGCAGTATTTT. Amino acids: CASSSAGTLDTDTQYF.

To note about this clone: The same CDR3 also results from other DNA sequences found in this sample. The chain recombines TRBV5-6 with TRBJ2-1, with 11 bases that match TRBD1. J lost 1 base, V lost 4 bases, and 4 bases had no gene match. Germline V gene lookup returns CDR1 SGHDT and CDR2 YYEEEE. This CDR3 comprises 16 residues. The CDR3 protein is CASSPGTGGSYNEQFF. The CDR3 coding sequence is TGTGCCAGCAGCCCTGGGACAGGGGGTTCCTACAATGAGCAGTTCTTC. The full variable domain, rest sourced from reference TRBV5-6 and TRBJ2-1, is DAGVTQSPTHLIKTRGQQVTLRCSPKSGHDTVSWYQQALGQGPQFIFQYYEEEERQRGNFPDRFSGHQFPNYSSELNVNALLLGDSALYLCASSPGTGGSYNEQFFGPGTRLTVL.

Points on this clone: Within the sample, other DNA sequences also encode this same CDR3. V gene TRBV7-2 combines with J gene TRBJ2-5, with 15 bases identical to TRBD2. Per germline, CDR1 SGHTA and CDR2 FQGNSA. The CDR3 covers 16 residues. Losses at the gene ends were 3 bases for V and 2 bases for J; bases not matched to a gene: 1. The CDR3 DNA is TGTGCCAGCAGCTTGGGACTAGCGGGGGGACAAGAGACCCAGTACTTC. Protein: CASSLGLAGGQETQYF.

The CDR3: CASSDRARSGNTIYF. The DNA for the CDR3 is TGTGCCAGCAGCGACAGGGCCCGCTCTGGAAACACCATATATTTT. The chain has TRBV6-1 and TRBJ1-3; TRBD1 aligns across 7 bases. J lost 0 bases, V lost 6 bases, and 5 bases had no gene match. Germline lookup yields CDR1 MNHNS and CDR2 SASEGT. The CDR3 is made up of 15 amino acids.

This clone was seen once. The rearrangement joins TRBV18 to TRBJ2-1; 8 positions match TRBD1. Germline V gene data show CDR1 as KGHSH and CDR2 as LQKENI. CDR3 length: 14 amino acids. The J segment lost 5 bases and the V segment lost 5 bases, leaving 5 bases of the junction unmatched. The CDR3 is CASSVQGADNEQFF. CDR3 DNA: TGTGCCAGCTCAGTTCAGGGGGCGGACAATGAGCAGTTCTTC.

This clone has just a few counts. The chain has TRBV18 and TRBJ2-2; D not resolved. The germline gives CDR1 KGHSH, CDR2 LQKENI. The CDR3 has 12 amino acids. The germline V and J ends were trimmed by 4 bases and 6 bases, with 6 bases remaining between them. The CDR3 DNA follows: TGTGCCAGCTCACTTCTATCCGGGGAGCTGTTTTTT. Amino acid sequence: CASSLLSGELFF.

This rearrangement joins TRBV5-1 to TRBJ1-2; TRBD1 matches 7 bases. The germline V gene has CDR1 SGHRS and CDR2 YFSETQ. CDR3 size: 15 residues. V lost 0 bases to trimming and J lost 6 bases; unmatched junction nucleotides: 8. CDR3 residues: CASSLGQGHRNGYTF. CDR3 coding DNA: TGCGCCAGCAGCTTGGGACAGGGACATCGGAATGGCTACACCTTC.

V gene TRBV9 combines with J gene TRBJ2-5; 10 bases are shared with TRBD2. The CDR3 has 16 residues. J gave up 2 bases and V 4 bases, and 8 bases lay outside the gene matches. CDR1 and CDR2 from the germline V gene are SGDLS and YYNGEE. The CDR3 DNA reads TGTGCCAGCAGCCCCCAGCTACTAGCGGGGCAAGAGACCCAGTACTTC. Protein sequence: CASSPQLLAGQETQYF.

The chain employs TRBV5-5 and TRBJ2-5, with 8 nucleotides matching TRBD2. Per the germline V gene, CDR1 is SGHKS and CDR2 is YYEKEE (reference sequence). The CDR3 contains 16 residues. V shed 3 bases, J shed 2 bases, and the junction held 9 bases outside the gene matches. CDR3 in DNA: TGTGCCAGCAGCTCGGGGTTTGCGGGAGGTCAAGAGACCCAGTACTTC. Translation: CASSSGFAGGQETQYF.

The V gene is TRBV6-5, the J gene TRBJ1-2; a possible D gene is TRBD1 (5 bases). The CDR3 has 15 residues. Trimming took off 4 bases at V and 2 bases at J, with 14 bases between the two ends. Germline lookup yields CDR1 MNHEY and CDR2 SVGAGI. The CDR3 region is CASSSGGAANYGYTF. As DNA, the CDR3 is TGTGCCAGCAGTTCAGGCGGGGCGGCAAACTATGGCTACACCTTC.

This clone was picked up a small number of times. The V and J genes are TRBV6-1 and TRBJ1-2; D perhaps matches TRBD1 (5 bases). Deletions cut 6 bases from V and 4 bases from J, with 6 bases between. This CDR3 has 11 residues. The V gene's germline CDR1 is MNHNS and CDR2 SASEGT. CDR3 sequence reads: CASRDIYGYTF. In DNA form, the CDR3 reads TGTGCCAGCAGGGACATCTATGGCTACACCTTC.

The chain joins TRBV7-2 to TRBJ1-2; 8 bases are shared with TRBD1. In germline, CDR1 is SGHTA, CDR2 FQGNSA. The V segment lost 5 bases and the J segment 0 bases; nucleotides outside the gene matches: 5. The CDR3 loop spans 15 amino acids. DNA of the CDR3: TGTGCCAGCAGCCCAGGGGGCCAAGCTAACTATGGCTACACCTTC. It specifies CASSPGGQANYGYTF. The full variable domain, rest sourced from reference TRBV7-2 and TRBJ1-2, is GAGVSQSPSNKVTEKGKDVELRCDPISGHTALYWYRQSLGQGLEFLIYFQGNSAPDKSGLPSDRFSAERTGGSVSTLTIQRTQQEDSAVYLCASSPGGQANYGYTFGSGTRLTVV.

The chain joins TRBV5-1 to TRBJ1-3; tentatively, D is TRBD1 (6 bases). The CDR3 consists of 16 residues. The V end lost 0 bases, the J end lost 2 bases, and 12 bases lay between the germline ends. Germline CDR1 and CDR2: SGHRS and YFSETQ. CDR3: CASSLGGGGTGNTIYF. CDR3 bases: TGCGCCAGCAGCTTGGGTGGCGGGGGCACTGGAAACACCATATATTTT. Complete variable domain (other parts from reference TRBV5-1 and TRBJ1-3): KAGVTQTPRYLIKTRGQQVTLSCSPISGHRSVSWYQQTPGQGLQFLFEYFSETQRNKGNFPGRFSGRQFSNSRSEMNVSTLELGDSALYLCASSLGGGGTGNTIYFGEGSWLTVV.

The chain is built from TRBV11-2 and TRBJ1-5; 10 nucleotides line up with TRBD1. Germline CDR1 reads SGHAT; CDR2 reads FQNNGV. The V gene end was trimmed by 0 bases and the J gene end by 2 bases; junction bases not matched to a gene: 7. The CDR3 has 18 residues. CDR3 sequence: CASSLDGPGTGGNQPQHF. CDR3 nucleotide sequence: TGTGCCAGCAGCTTAGACGGGCCGGGGACAGGGGGCAATCAGCCCCAGCATTTT.

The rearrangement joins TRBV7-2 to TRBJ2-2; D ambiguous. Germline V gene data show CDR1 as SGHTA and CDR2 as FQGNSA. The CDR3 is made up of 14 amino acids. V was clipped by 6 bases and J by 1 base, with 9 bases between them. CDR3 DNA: TGTGCCAGCAGACAGCTATTGAACACCGGGGAGCTGTTTTTT. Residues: CASRQLLNTGELFF.

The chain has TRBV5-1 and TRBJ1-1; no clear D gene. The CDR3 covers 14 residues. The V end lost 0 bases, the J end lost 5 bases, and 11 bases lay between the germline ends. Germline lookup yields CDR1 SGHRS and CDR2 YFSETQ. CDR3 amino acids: CASSLVESKTEAFF. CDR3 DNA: TGCGCCAGCAGCTTGGTAGAATCGAAGACTGAAGCTTTCTTT.

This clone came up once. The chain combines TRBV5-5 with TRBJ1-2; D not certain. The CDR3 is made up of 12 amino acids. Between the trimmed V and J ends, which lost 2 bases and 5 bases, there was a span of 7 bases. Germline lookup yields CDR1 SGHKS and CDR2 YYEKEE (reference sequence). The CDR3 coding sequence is TGTGCCAGCAGCTTAGTAGGGTATGGCTACACCTTC. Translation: CASSLVGYGYTF.

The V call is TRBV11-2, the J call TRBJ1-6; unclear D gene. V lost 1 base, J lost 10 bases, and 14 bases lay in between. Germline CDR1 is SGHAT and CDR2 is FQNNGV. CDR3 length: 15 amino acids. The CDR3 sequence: CASSLGARGGSPLHF. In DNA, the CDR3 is TGTGCCAGCAGCTTAGGGGCCCGAGGTGGATCACCCCTCCACTTT.

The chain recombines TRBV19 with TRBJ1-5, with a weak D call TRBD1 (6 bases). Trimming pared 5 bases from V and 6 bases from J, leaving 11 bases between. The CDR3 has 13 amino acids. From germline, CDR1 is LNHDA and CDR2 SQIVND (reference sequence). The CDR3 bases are TGTGCCAGTAGTGACACGGGGGCTCAGCCCCAGCATTTT. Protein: CASSDTGAQPQHF.

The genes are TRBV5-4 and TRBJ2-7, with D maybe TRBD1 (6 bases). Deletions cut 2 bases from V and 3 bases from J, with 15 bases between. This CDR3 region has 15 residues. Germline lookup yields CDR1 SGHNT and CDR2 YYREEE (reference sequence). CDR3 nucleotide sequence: TGTGCCAGCAGCTTAACAGGGAAAGGGAACTACGAGCAGTACTTC. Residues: CASSLTGKGNYEQYF. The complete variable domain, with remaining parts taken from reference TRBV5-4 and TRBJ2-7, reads ETGVTQSPTHLIKTRGQQVTLRCSSQSGHNTVSWYQQALGQGPQFIFQYYREEENGRGNFPPRFSGLQFPNYSSELNVNALELDDSALYLCASSLTGKGNYEQYFGPGTRLTVT.

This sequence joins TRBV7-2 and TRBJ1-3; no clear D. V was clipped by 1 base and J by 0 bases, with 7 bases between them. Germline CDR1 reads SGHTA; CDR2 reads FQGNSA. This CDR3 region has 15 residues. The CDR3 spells CASSLGSYSGNTIYF. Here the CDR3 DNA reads TGTGCCAGCAGCTTAGGGAGTTACTCTGGAAACACCATATATTTT. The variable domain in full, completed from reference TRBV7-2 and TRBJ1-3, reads GAGVSQSPSNKVTEKGKDVELRCDPISGHTALYWYRQSLGQGLEFLIYFQGNSAPDKSGLPSDRFSAERTGGSVSTLTIQRTQQEDSAVYLCASSLGSYSGNTIYFGEGSWLTVV.

The CDR3 DNA sequence: TGTGCCAGCAGCTTAAGACTAGCGGGAGAAGATACGCAGTATTTT. This gives the protein CASSLRLAGEDTQYF. The rearrangement uses TRBV7-2 and TRBJ2-3; 12 nucleotides line up with TRBD2. The trim removed 2 bases at V and 5 bases at J, leaving 2 bases unmatched. Germline V gene sequence: CDR1 SGHTA, CDR2 FQGNSA. The CDR3 length is 15 residues.

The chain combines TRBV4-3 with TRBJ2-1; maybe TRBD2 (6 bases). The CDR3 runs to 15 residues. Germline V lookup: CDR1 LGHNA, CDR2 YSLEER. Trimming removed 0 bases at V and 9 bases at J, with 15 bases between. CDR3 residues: CASSQEHRTTREQFF. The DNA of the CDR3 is TGCGCCAGCAGCCAAGAACATCGGACTACACGTGAGCAGTTCTTC.